The sequence of this T cell receptor (beta chain) was determined in a study of T cell changes during pregnancy in multiple sclerosis. The protocol was immunoSEQ multiplex PCR, while the TCRdb copy is restricted to in-frame clones and leaves out a portion. This repertoire shows more than 80,000 clones, 92% found once; its top ten account for 1.5% to 2%. This CDR3 contains 15 residues. J lost 5 bases, V lost 10 bases, and 16 bases had no gene match. Germline V gene sequence: CDR1 MNHEY, CDR2 SVGAGI. The receptor was derived from a female donor with multiple sclerosis, enrolled in a pregnancy study. The sequences come from peripheral blood, collected after pregnancy. This chain joins TRBV6-5 and TRBJ2-7; 8 bases fit TRBD1. DNA of the CDR3: TGTGCCACCCGGCCGGACAGGGTCTTTAACAACGAGCAGTACTTC. As protein: CATRPDRVFNNEQYF.